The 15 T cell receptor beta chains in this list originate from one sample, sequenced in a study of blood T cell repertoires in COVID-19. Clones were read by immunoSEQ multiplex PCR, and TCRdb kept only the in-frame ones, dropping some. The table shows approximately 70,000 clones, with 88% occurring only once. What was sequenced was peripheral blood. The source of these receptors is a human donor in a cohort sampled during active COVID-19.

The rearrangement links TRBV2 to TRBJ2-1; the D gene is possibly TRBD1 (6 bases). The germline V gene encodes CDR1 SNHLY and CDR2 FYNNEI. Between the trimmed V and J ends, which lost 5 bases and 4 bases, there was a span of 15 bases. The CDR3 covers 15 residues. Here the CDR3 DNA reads TGTGCCAGCAGTTCCCCTACGGACAGATACAATGAGCAGTTCTTC. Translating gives CASSSPTDRYNEQFF.

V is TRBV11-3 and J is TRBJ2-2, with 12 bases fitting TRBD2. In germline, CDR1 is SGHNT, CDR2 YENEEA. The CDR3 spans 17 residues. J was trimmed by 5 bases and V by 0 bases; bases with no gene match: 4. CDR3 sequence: CASSLDLTSGSTGELFF. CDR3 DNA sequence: TGTGCCAGCAGCTTAGATCTGACTAGCGGGAGTACCGGGGAGCTGTTTTTT. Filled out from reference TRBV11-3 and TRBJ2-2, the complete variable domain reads EAGVVQSPRYKIIEKKQPVAFWCNPISGHNTLYWYLQNLGQGPELLIRYENEEAVDDSQLPKDRFSAERLKGVDSTLKIQPAELGDSAVYLCASSLDLTSGSTGELFFGEGSRLTVL.

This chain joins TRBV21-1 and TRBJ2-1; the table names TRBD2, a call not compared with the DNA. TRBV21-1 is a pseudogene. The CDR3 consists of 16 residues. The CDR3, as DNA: TGTGCCAGCAGCTCGACTAGGGGCTTCTCCTACAATGAGCAGTTCTTC. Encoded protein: CASSSTRGFSYNEQFF.

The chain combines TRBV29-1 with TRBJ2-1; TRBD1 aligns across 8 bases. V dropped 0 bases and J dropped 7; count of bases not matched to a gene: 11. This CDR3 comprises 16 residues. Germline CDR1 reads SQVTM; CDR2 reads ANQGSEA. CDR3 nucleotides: TGCAGCGTTGAAGATACGGACAGGGTTTTTAGAAATGAGCAGTTCTTC. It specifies CSVEDTDRVFRNEQFF.

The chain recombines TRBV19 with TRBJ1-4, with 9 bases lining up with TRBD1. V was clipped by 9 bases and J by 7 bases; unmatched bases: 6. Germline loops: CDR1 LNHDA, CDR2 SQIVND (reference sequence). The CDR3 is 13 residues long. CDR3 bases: TGTGCCAGCCGACTGGACAGGGGTGAAAAACTGTTTTTT. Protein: CASRLDRGEKLFF.

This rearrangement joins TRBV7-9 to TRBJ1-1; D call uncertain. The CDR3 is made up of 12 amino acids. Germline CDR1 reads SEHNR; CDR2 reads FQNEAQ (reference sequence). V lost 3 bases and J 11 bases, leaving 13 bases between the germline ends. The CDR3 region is CASSFISEVAFF. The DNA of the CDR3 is TGTGCCAGCAGCTTTATATCCGAGGTGGCTTTCTTT.

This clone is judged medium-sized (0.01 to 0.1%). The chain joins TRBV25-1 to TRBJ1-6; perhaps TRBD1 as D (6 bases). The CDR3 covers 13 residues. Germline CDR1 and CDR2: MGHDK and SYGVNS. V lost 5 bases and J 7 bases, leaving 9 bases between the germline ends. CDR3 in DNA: TGTGCCAGCAGTCAGGGGACGAATTCACCCCTCCACTTT. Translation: CASSQGTNSPLHF.

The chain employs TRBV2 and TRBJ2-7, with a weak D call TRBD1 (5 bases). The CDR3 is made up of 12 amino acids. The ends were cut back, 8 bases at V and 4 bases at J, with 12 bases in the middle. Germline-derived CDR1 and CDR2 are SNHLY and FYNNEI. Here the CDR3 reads CASLLQGYEQYF. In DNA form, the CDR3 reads TGTGCCAGCCTCCTCCAGGGATACGAGCAGTACTTC.

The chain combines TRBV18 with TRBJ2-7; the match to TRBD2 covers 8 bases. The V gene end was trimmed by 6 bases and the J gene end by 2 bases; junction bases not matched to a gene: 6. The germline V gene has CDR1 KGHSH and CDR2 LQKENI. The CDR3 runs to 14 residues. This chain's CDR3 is CASSSTSETYEQYF. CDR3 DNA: TGTGCCAGCTCGTCGACTAGCGAGACCTACGAGCAGTACTTC.

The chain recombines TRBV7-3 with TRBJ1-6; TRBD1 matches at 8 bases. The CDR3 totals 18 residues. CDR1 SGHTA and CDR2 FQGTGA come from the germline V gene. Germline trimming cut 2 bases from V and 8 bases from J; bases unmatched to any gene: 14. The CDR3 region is CASSLFPSGGFPDSPLHF. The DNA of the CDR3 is TGTGCCAGCAGCTTATTTCCATCAGGGGGCTTTCCGGATTCACCCCTCCACTTT. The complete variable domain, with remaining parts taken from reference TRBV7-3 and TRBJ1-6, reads GAGVSQTPSNKVTEKGKYVELRCDPISGHTALYWYRQSLGQGPEFLIYFQGTGAADDSGLPNDRFFAVRPEGSVSTLKIQRTERGDSAVYLCASSLFPSGGFPDSPLHFGNGTRLTVT.

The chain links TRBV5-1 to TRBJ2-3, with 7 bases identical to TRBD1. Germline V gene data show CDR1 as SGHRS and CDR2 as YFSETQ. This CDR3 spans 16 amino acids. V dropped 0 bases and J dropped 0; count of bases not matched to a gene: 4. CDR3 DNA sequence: TGCGCCAGCAGCTTGGGGACAGGCCCTAGCACAGATACGCAGTATTTT. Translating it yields CASSLGTGPSTDTQYF.

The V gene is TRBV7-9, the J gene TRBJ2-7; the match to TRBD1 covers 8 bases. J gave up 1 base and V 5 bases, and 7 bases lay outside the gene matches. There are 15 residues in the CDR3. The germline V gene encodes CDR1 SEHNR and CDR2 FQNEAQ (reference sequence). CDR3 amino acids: CASSPGQGRSYEQYF. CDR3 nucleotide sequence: TGTGCCAGCAGCCCAGGACAGGGTCGGTCCTACGAGCAGTACTTC.

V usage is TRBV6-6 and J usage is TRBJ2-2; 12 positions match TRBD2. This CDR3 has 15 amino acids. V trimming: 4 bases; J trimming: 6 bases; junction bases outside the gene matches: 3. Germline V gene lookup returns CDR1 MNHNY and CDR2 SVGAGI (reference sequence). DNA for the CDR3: TGTGCCAGCAGTTCCGGACTAGCGGGGTCCGGGGAGCTGTTTTTT. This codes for CASSSGLAGSGELFF.

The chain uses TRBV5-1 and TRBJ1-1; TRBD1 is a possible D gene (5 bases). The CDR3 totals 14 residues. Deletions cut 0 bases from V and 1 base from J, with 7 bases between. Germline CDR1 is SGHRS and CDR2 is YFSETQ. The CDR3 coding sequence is TGCGCCAGCAGCTTGGACACAGGGAACACTGAAGCTTTCTTT. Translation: CASSLDTGNTEAFF.

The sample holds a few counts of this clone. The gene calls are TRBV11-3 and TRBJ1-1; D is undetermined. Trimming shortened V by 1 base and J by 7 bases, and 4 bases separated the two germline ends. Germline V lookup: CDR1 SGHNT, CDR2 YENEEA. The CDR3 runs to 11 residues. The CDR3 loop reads CASSLASEAFF. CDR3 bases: TGTGCCAGCAGCTTAGCCAGTGAAGCTTTCTTT.